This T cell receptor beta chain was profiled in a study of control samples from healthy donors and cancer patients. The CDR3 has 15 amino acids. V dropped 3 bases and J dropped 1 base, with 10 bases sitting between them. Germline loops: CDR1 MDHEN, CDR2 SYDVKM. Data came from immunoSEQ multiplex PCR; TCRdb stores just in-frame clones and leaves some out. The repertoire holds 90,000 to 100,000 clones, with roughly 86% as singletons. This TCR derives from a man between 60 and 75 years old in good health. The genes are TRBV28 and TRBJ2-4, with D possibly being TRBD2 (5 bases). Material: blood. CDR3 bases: TGTGCCAGCAGTTTCTCCGGGGTTGCCAAAAACATTCAGTACTTC. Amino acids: CASSFSGVAKNIQYF. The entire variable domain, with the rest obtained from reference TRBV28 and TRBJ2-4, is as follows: DVKVTQSSRYLVKRTGEKVFLECVQDMDHENMFWYRQDPGLGLRLIYFSYDVKMKEKGDIPEGYSVSREKKERFSLILESASTNQTSMYLCASSFSGVAKNIQYFGAGTRLSVL.